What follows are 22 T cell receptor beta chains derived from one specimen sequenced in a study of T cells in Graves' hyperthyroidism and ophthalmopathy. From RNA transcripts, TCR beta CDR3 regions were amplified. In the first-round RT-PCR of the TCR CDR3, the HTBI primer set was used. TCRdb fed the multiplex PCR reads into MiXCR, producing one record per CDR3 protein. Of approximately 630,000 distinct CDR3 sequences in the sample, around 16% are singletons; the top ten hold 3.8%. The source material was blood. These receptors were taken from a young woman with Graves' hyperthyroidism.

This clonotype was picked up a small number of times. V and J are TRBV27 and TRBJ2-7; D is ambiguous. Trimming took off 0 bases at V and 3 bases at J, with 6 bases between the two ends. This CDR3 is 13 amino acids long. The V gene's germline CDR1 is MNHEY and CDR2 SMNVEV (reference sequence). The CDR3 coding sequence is TGTGCCAGCAGTTTATCGTCTCTCTACGAGCAGTACTTC. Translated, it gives CASSLSSLYEQYF.

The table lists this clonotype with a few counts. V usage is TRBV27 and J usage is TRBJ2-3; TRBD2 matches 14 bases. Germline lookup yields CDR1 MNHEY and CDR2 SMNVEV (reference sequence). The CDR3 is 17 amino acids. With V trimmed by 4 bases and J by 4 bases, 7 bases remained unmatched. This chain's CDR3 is CASSSRGGLAGADTQYF. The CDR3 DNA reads TGTGCCAGCAGTTCAAGGGGGGGACTAGCGGGAGCAGATACGCAGTATTTT.

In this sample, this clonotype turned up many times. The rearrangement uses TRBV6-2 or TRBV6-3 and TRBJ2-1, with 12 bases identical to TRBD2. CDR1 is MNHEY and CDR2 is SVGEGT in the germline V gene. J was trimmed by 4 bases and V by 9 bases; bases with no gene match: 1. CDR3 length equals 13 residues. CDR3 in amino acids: CARGLAGYNEQFF. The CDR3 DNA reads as TGTGCCAGAGGACTAGCGGGGTACAATGAGCAGTTCTTC.

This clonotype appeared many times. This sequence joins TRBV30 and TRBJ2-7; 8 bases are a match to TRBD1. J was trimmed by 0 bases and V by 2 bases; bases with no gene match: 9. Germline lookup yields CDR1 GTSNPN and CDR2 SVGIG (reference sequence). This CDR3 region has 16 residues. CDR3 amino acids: CAWSSPRTGYSYEQYF. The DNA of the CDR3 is TGTGCCTGGAGTTCTCCACGGACAGGGTACTCCTACGAGCAGTACTTC.

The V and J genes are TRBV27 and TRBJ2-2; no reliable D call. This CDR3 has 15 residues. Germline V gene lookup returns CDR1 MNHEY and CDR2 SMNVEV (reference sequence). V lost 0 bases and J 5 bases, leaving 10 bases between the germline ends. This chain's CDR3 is CASSLSPPRTGELFF. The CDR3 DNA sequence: TGTGCCAGCAGTTTATCCCCCCCCCGGACCGGGGAGCTGTTTTTT.

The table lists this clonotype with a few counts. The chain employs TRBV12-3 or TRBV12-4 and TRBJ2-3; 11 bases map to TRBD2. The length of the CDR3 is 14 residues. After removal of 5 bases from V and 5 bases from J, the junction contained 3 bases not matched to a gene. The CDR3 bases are TGTGCCAGCAGTGCGGGGACTAGCGGAGATACGCAGTATTTT. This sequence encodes CASSAGTSGDTQYF.

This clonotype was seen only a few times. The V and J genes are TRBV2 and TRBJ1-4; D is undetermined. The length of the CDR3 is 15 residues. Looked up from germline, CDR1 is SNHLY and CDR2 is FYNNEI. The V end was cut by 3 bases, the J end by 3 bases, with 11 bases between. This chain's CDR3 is CASSEKRQPNEKLFF. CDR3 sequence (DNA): TGTGCCAGCAGTGAGAAACGTCAGCCTAATGAAAAACTGTTTTTT.

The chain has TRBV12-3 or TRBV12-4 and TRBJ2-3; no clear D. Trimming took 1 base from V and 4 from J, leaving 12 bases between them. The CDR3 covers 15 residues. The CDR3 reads CASSLEAEVADTQYF. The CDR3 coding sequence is TGTGCCAGCAGTTTAGAGGCCGAGGTCGCAGATACGCAGTATTTT.

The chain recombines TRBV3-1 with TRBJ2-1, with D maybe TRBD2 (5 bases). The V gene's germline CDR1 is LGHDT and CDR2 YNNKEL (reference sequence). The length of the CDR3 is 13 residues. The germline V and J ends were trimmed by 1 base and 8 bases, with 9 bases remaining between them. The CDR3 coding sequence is TGTGCCAGCAGCCAAGTGATGCGGGATGAGCAGTTCTTC. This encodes CASSQVMRDEQFF.

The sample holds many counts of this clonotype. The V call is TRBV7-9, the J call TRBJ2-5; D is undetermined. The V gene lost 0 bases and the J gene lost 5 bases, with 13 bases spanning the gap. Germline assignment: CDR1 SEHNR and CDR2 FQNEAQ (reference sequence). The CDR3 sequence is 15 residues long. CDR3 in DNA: TGTGCCAGCAGCTTAGCGCGGACCACCCAGGAGACCCAGTACTTC. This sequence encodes CASSLARTTQETQYF.

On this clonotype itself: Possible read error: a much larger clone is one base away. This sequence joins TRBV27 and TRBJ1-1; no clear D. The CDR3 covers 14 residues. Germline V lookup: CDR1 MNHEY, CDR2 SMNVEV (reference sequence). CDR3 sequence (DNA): TGTGCCTGCAGTTTATCGGGGAGGATCACTGAAGCTTTCTTT. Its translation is CACSLSGRITEAFF.

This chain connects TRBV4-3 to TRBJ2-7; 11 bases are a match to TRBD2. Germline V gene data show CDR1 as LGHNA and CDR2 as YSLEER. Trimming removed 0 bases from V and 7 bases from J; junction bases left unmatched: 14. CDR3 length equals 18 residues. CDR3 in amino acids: CASSQEIGTSGPSSEQYF. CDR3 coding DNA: TGCGCCAGCAGCCAAGAAATCGGGACTAGCGGACCCTCGTCTGAGCAGTACTTC.

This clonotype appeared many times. The CDR3 reads CSARAQGLRYSNQPQHF. CDR3 nucleotides: TGCAGTGCTAGGGCTCAGGGTCTACGTTATAGCAATCAGCCCCAGCATTTT. The rearrangement joins TRBV20-1 to TRBJ1-5; maybe TRBD1 (5 bases). V was pared by 3 bases and J by 0 bases, with 18 bases between. Looked up from germline, CDR1 is DFQATT and CDR2 is SNEGSKA (reference sequence). This CDR3 spans 17 amino acids.

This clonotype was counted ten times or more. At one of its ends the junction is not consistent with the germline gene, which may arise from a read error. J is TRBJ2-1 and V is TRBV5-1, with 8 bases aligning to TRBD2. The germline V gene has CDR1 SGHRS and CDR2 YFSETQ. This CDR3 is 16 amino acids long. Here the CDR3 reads CASSLAASGSYNEQFF. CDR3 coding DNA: TGTGCCAGCAGCTTAGCCGCTAGCGGGTCATACAATGAGCAGTTCTTC.

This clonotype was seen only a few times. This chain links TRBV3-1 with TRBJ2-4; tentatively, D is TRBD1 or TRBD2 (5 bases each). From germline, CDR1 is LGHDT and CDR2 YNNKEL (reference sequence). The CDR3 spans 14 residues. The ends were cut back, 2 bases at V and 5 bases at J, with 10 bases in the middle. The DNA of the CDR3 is TGTGCCAGCAGCCAATCTCGGGGCGAAAACATTCAGTACTTC. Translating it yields CASSQSRGENIQYF.

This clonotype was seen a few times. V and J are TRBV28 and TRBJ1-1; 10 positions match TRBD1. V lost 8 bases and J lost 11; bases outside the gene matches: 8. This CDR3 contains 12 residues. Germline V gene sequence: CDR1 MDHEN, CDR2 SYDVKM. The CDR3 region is CASQRDRGWAFF. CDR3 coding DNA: TGTGCCAGCCAACGGGACAGGGGTTGGGCTTTCTTT.

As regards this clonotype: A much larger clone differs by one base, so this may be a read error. The CDR3: CASQGEDHGPSYNEQFF. Here the CDR3 DNA reads TGTGCCAGCCAGGGGGAAGATCACGGCCCTTCTTACAATGAGCAGTTCTTC. The gene calls are TRBV28 and TRBJ2-1, with 7 bases aligning to TRBD1. The V segment lost 8 bases and the J segment 4 bases; nucleotides outside the gene matches: 17. CDR1 is MDHEN, CDR2 SYDVKM, per germline. This CDR3 contains 17 residues.

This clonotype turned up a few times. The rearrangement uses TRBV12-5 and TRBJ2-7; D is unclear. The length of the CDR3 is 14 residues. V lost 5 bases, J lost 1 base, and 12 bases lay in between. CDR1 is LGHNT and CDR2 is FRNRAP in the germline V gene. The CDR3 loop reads CASGMGYLSYEQYF. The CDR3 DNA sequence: TGTGCTAGTGGTATGGGCTATCTATCCTACGAGCAGTACTTC.

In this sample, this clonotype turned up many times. CDR3 region: CASSLNQGTEAFF. The CDR3 DNA is TGTGCCAGCAGTTTGAACCAGGGAACTGAAGCTTTCTTT. This chain uses TRBV12-3 or TRBV12-4 with TRBJ1-1, with D tentatively TRBD1 (5 bases). V lost 3 bases to trimming and J lost 5 bases, with 10 bases between them. CDR3 length: 13 amino acids.

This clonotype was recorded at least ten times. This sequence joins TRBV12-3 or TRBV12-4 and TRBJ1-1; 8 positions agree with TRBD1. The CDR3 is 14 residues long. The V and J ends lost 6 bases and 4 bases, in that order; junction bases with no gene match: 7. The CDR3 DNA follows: TGTGCCAGCAGCACCCGACAGGGGCGCACTGAAGCTTTCTTT. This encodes CASSTRQGRTEAFF.

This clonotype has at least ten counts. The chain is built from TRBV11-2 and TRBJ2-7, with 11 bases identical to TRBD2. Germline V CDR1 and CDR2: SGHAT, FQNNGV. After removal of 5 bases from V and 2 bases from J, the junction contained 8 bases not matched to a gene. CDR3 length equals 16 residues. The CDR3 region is CASSPEGLAGTYEQYF. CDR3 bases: TGTGCCAGCAGCCCTGAAGGACTAGCGGGTACCTACGAGCAGTACTTC.

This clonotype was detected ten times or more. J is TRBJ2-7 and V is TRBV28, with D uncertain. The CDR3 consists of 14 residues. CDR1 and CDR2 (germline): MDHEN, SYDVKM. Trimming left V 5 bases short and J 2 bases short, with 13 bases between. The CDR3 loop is CASSPRTDPYEQYF. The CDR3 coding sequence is TGTGCCAGCAGTCCCCGGACGGACCCCTACGAGCAGTACTTC.